This TCR beta chain was sequenced for a study of response to subunit inactivated influenza vaccine. The ends were cut back, 2 bases at V and 8 bases at J, with 18 bases in the middle. The germline V gene encodes CDR1 SGHDT and CDR2 YYEEEE. The CDR3 sequence is 15 residues long. TCRdb ran MiXCR on the RT-PCR reads and lists one entry per CDR3 protein. This sample carries 610,000 or so distinct CDR3 sequences, 12% to 15% of them seen once, and the ten largest clones take 11%. The receptor was isolated from a man in his fifties or sixties who received an inactivated influenza vaccine. The specimen comprised PBMCs from blood, sampled roughly 12 days after vaccination. This chain joins TRBV5-6 and TRBJ2-3; tentative D call: TRBD2 (7 bases). CDR3 bases: TGTGCCAGCAGCTTTGGCGGGGGCGCGTCCCGTACGCAGTATTTT. This codes for CASSFGGGASRTQYF.